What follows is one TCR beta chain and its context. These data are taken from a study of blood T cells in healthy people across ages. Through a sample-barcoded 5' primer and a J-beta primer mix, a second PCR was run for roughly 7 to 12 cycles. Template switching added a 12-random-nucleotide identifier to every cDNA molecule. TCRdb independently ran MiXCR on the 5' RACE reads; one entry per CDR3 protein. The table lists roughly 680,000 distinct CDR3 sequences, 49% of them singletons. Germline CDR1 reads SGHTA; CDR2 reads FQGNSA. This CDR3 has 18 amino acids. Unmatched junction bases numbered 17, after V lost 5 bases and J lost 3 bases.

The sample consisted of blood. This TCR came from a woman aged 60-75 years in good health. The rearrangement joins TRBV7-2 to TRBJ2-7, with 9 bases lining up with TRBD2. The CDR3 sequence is CASSMLRERLAEDYEQYF. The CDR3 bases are TGTGCCAGCAGCATGCTCCGGGAAAGACTAGCGGAAGACTACGAGCAGTACTTC.